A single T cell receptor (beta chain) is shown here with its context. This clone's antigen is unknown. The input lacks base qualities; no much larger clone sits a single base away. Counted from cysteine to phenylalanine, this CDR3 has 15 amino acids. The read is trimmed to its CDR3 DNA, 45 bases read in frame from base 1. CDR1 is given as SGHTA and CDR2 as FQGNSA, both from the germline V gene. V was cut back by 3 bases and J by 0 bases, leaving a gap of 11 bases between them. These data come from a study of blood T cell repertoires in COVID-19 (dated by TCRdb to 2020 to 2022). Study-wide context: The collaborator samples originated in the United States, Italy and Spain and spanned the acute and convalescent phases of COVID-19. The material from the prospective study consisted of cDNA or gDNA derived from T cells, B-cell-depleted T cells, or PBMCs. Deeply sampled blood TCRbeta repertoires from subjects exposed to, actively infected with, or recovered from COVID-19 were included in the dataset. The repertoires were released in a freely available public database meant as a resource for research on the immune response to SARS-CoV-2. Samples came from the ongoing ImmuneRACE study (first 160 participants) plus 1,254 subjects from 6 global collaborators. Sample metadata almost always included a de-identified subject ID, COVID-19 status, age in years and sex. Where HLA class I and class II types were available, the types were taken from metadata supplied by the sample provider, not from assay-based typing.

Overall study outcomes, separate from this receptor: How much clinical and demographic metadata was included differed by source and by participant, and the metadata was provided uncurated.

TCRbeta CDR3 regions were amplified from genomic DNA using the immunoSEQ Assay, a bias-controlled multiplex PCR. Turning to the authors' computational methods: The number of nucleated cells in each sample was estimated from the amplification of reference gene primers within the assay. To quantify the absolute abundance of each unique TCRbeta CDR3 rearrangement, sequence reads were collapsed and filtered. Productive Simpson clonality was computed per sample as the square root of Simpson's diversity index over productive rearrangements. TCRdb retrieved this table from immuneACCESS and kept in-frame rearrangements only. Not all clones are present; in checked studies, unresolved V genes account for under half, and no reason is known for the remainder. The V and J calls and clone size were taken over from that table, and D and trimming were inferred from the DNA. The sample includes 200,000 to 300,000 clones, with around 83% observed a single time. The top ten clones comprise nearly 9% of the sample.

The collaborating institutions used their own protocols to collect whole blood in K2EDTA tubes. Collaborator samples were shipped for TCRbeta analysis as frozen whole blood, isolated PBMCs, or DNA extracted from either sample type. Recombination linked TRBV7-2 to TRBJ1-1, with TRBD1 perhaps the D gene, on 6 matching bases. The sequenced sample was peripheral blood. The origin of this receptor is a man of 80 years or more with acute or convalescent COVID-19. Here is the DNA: TGTGCCAGCAGCTTCTCCGGGACATTGAACACTGAAGCTTTCTTT. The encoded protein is CASSFSGTLNTEAFF.